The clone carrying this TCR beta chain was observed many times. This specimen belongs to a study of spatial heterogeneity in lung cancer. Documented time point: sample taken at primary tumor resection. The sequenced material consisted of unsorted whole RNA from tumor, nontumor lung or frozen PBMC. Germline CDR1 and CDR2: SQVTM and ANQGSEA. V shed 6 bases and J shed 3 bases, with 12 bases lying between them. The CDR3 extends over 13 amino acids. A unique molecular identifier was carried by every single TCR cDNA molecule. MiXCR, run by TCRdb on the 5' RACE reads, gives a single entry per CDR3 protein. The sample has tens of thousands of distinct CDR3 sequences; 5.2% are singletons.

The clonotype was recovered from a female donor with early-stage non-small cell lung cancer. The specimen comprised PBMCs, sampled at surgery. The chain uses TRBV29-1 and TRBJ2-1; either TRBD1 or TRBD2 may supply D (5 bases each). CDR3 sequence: CSVEGTHYNEQFF. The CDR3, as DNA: TGCAGCGTAGAGGGGACGCACTACAATGAGCAGTTCTTC.